Listed below are T cell receptor beta chains from one sample, sequenced in a study of blood T cell repertoires in COVID-19. The repertoire was sequenced with immunoSEQ multiplex PCR; TCRdb's copy has only in-frame clones and lacks some. The sample has hundreds of thousands of clones; about 82% are singletons. The sequenced sample was peripheral blood. These receptors were taken from a human donor in a cohort sampled during active COVID-19. Both conserved end residues are part of each CDR3. The D gene is left open where the match is weak. A clone size is listed for some rows: how often the clone was seen (once, few, many), or a class if it is expanded.

DNA: TGTGGGGGGGCCTGGAGCTCTGGAAACACCATATATTTT; CDR3: CGGAWSSGNTIYF; size: once; J: TRBJ1-3; V: TRBV29-1; D: NA
DNA: TGCAGCGTTCGGACAGGGGGGAATCAGCCCCAGCATTTT; CDR3: CSVRTGGNQPQHF; size: NA; J: TRBJ1-5; V: TRBV29-1; D: TRBD1
DNA: TGCGCCAGCAGCCAACGGACATTCTCCTACGAGCAGTACTTC; CDR3: CASSQRTFSYEQYF; size: once; J: TRBJ2-7; V: TRBV4-1; D: NA
DNA: TGTGCCAGCAGCTTGGGAATAAGTTATGGGGGGACCCTCTACAATGAGCAGTTCTTC; CDR3: CASSLGISYGGTLYNEQFF; size: NA; J: TRBJ2-1; V: TRBV5-6; D: NA
DNA: TGTGCCATCAGGACGGACGGGGGAAATGAGCAGTTCTTC; CDR3: CAIRTDGGNEQFF; size: NA; J: TRBJ2-1; V: TRBV10-3; D: NA
DNA: TGTGCCAGCAGTGACGGACAGGGCACCGGGGAGCTGTTTTTT; CDR3: CASSDGQGTGELFF; size: many; J: TRBJ2-2; V: TRBV6-4; D: TRBD1
DNA: TGCAGCGTTGTTAGCCCCCTACTTAGCCGCTATGGCTACACCTTC; CDR3: CSVVSPLLSRYGYTF; size: NA; J: TRBJ1-2; V: TRBV29-1; D: NA
DNA: TGTGCCACCAGCAGAGTGGACAGGGGATACGAGCAGTACTTC; CDR3: CATSRVDRGYEQYF; size: NA; J: TRBJ2-7; V: TRBV15; D: TRBD1
DNA: TGTGCCAGCAGTTTCGGCACTGAAGCTTTCTTT; CDR3: CASSFGTEAFF; size: NA; J: TRBJ1-1; V: TRBV12-3/TRBV12-4; D: NA
DNA: TGTGCCAGCAGCGAGGGCCTACAGGGGGTCCAGCCCCAGCATTTT; CDR3: CASSEGLQGVQPQHF; size: NA; J: TRBJ1-5; V: TRBV5-5; D: TRBD1
DNA: TGTGCCAGCAGCCCCTCAGGGGGTTTATTAGGGGGAAACACCATATATTTT; CDR3: CASSPSGGLLGGNTIYF; size: NA; J: TRBJ1-3; V: TRBV9; D: TRBD1
DNA: TGTGCCAGCAGCACCTCTGACAGGTATAGCAATCAGCCCCAGCATTTT; CDR3: CASSTSDRYSNQPQHF; size: once; J: TRBJ1-5; V: TRBV2; D: NA
DNA: TGTGCCAGCATGGAGGGGGCCTCAGGCTCTGGAAACACCATATATTTT; CDR3: CASMEGASGSGNTIYF; size: NA; J: TRBJ1-3; V: TRBV5-4; D: TRBD1
DNA: TGTGCCAGCAGCCTCCGGACCGGGCGGGGAAGAACTGAAGCTTTCTTT; CDR3: CASSLRTGRGRTEAFF; size: NA; J: TRBJ1-1; V: TRBV3-1/TRBV3-2; D: NA
DNA: TGTGCCAGCAGCTTGGGTACAGGGATTCCCCATAATTCACCCCTCCACTTT; CDR3: CASSLGTGIPHNSPLHF; size: NA; J: TRBJ1-6; V: TRBV5-4; D: NA
DNA: TGTGCCAGCAGCCAGAAGAAGGACAGGGAGGTGGATAGCACAGATACGCAGTATTTT; CDR3: CASSQKKDREVDSTDTQYF; size: NA; J: TRBJ2-3; V: TRBV7-3; D: TRBD1
DNA: TGTGCCAGCAGCTTAGCGCGGCCCCGGGACAGGGGGCATCACTATGGCTACACCTTC; CDR3: CASSLARPRDRGHHYGYTF; size: NA; J: TRBJ1-2; V: TRBV7-9; D: TRBD1
DNA: TGTGCCAGCTCCCCACAGGAGTCTGTTGACGAGCAGTACTTC; CDR3: CASSPQESVDEQYF; size: once; J: TRBJ2-7; V: TRBV18; D: NA
DNA: TGTGCCATCAGTGAGTCAGGGCAGGGCGGGAGTGGCTACACCTTC; CDR3: CAISESGQGGSGYTF; size: NA; J: TRBJ1-2; V: TRBV10-3; D: NA
DNA: TGTGCCAGCAGTCCCCTACTAGCAGAAATCACAGATACGCAGTATTTT; CDR3: CASSPLLAEITDTQYF; size: NA; J: TRBJ2-3; V: TRBV27; D: NA
DNA: TGCGCCAGCAGCTTGAGCGGGACAGGGGGTTCCGACTATGGCTACACCTTC; CDR3: CASSLSGTGGSDYGYTF; size: few; J: TRBJ1-2; V: TRBV5-1; D: TRBD1
DNA: TGTGCCAGCAGGCGAACAGGGACAGATACGCAGTATTTT; CDR3: CASRRTGTDTQYF; size: NA; J: TRBJ2-3; V: TRBV2; D: NA
DNA: TGTGCCAGCAGTGAATCGACTAGCGGGGGGTCCCGCTCCTACGAGCAGTACTTC; CDR3: CASSESTSGGSRSYEQYF; size: NA; J: TRBJ2-7; V: TRBV25-1; D: TRBD2
DNA: TGCAGTGCTAGTAATGGAAACAGGGGGGCCGAGCAGTACTTC; CDR3: CSASNGNRGAEQYF; size: NA; J: TRBJ2-7; V: TRBV20-1; D: TRBD1
DNA: TGTGCCAGCAGCGTAGCGCCTAGCGGGGGGGTAAACATTCAGTACTTC; CDR3: CASSVAPSGGVNIQYF; size: NA; J: TRBJ2-4; V: TRBV9; D: TRBD2
DNA: TGTGCCAGCAGCTTAGAGGAGGGGTCGAACACCGGGGAGCTGTTTTTT; CDR3: CASSLEEGSNTGELFF; size: once; J: TRBJ2-2; V: TRBV7-7; D: NA
DNA: TGCAGCGCCGCGAAGAGTCCGAATCAGCCCCAGCATTTT; CDR3: CSAAKSPNQPQHF; size: NA; J: TRBJ1-5; V: TRBV29-1; D: NA
DNA: TGCAGCACCGCCGGACATACCGTAAACACTGAAGCTTTCTTT; CDR3: CSTAGHTVNTEAFF; size: NA; J: TRBJ1-1; V: TRBV29-1; D: NA
DNA: TGCAGCGTTGGACAGGATGGCGGGGAGCTGTTTTTT; CDR3: CSVGQDGGELFF; size: NA; J: TRBJ2-2; V: TRBV29-1; D: NA
DNA: TGTGCCAGCAGCTTAAAAGGGACTAGCGGCACAGATACGCAGTATTTT; CDR3: CASSLKGTSGTDTQYF; size: NA; J: TRBJ2-3; V: TRBV11-3; D: TRBD2
DNA: TGTGCCAGCAGCTTACGACTAGCAAAAGAGACCCAGTACTTC; CDR3: CASSLRLAKETQYF; size: NA; J: TRBJ2-5; V: TRBV7-2; D: TRBD2
DNA: TGTGCCAGCGTGGCTGGCAACCAAGAGACCCAGTACTTC; CDR3: CASVAGNQETQYF; size: NA; J: TRBJ2-5; V: TRBV6-5; D: NA
DNA: TGTGCCAGCAGCGTAGGGCAGGGGGCAGCTGGCTACACCTTC; CDR3: CASSVGQGAAGYTF; size: NA; J: TRBJ1-2; V: TRBV9; D: TRBD1
DNA: TGTGCCAGCAGTATAGGACAGGCCACTGAAGCTTTCTTT; CDR3: CASSIGQATEAFF; size: few; J: TRBJ1-1; V: TRBV12-3/TRBV12-4; D: TRBD1
DNA: TGCAGCGCTGACAGGATGAACACTGAAGCTTTCTTT; CDR3: CSADRMNTEAFF; size: NA; J: TRBJ1-1; V: TRBV29-1; D: NA
DNA: TGTGCCAGCAGCTTTATACAGGGCTTGGGGGAGCAGTACTTC; CDR3: CASSFIQGLGEQYF; size: NA; J: TRBJ2-7; V: TRBV5-4; D: NA
DNA: TGTGCCAGCAGCCGCGGAGGGACCTATACGCAGTATTTT; CDR3: CASSRGGTYTQYF; size: NA; J: TRBJ2-3; V: TRBV14; D: NA
DNA: TGTGCCAGCAGCCTTTCCCGGGACACTGAAGCTTTCTTT; CDR3: CASSLSRDTEAFF; size: NA; J: TRBJ1-1; V: TRBV7-3; D: NA
DNA: TGTGCCACCAGCAGAGGCGCTACCCGCAGCGCAGATACGCAGTATTTT; CDR3: CATSRGATRSADTQYF; size: NA; J: TRBJ2-3; V: TRBV15; D: NA
DNA: TGTGCCAGTAGTATGGGTCCAGCGGGGGGCCGCGGAGATACGCAGTATTTT; CDR3: CASSMGPAGGRGDTQYF; size: NA; J: TRBJ2-3; V: TRBV19; D: TRBD2
DNA: TGTGCCAGCGGCGACAGGGGACTTGAGCAGTTCTTC; CDR3: CASGDRGLEQFF; size: NA; J: TRBJ2-1; V: TRBV5-4; D: TRBD1
DNA: TGCAGCGTCAAAGCCCCGGGTCGGTACGAGCAGTACTTC; CDR3: CSVKAPGRYEQYF; size: NA; J: TRBJ2-7; V: TRBV29-1; D: NA
DNA: TGTGCCAGCAGCAGCTTGTCGTGGGCTAGCGGGGGGTTCGACGAGCAGTACTTC; CDR3: CASSSLSWASGGFDEQYF; size: NA; J: TRBJ2-7; V: TRBV5-6; D: TRBD2